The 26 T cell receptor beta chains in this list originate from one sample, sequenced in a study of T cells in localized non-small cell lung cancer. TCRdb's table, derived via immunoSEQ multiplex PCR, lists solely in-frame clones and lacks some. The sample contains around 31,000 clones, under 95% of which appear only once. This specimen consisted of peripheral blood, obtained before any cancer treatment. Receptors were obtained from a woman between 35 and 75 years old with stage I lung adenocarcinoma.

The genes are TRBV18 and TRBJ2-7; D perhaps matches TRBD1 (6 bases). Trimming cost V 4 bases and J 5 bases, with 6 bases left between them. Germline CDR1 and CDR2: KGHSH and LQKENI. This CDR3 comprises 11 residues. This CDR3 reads CASSQGDEQYF. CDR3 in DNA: TGTGCCAGCTCACAGGGGGACGAGCAGTACTTC.

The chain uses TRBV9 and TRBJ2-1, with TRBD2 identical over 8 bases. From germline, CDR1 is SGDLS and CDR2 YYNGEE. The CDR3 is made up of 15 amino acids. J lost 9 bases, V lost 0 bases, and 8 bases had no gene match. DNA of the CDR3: TGTGCCAGCAGCGTAGAGTCTAGCGGGCGTGCTGAGCAGTTCTTC. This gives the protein CASSVESSGRAEQFF.

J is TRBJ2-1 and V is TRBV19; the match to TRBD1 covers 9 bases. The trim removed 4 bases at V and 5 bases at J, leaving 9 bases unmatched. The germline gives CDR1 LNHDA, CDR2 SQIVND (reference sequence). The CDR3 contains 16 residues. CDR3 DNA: TGTGCCAGTAGTACCCGCTCCCGACAGGGGGACAATGAGCAGTTCTTC. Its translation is CASSTRSRQGDNEQFF.

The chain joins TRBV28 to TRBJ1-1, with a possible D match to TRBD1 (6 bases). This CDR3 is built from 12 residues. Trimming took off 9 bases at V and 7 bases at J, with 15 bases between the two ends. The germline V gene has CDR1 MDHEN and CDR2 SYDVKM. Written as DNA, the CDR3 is TGTGCCAGTCGACAGGATTCCCGTGAAGCTTTCTTT. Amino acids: CASRQDSREAFF.

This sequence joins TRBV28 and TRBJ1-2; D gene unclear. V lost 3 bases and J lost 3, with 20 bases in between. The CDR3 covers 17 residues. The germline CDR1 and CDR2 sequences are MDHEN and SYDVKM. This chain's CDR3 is CASSFHLKSLEDYGYTF. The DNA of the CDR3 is TGTGCCAGCAGTTTCCATCTTAAATCGCTGGAGGACTATGGCTACACCTTC.

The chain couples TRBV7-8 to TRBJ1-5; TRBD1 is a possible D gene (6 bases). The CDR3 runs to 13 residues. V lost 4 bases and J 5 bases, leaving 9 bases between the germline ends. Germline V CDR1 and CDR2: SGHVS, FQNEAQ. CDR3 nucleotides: TGTGCCAGCAGCTCCTCAGGGGATCAGCCCCAGCATTTT. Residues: CASSSSGDQPQHF.

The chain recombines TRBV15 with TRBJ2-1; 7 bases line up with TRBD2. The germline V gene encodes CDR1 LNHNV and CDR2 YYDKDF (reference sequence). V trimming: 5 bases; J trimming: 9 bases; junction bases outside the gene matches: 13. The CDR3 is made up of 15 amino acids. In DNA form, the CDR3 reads TGTGCCACCAGCCCAAGGCCGGGAGGAGGAGGTGAGCAGTTCTTC. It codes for CATSPRPGGGGEQFF.

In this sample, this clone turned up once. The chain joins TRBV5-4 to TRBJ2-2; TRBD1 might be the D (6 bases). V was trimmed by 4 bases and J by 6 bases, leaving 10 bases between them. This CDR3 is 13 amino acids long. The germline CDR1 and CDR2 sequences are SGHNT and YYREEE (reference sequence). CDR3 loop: CASSVRQAGELFF. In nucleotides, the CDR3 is TGTGCCAGCAGCGTTAGACAGGCCGGGGAGCTGTTTTTT.

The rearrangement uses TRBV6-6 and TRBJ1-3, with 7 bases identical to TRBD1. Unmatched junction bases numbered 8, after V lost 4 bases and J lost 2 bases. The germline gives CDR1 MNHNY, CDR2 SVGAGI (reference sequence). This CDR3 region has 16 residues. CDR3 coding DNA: TGTGCCAGCAGTTCACAGGGGAGAGGAGCTGGAAACACCATATATTTT. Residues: CASSSQGRGAGNTIYF.

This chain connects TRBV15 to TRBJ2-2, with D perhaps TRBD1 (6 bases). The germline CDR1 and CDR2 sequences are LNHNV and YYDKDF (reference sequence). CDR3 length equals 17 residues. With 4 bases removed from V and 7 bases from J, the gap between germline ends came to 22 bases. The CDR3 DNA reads TGTGCCACCAGCACGGGGTTCTCTCAGGGGCGTGTCGGGGAGCTGTTTTTT. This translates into CATSTGFSQGRVGELFF.

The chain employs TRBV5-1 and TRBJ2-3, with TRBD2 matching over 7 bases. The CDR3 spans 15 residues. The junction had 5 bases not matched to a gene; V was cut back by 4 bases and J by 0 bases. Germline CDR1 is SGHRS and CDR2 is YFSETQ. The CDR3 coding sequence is TGCGCCAGCAGCATACTAGCGACTAGCACAGATACGCAGTATTTT. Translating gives CASSILATSTDTQYF.

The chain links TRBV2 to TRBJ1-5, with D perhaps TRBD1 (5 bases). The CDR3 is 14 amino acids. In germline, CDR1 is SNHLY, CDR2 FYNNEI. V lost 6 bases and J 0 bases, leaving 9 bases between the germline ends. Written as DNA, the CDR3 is TGTGCCAGCAGCCGACAGCCTAGCAATCAGCCCCAGCATTTT. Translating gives CASSRQPSNQPQHF.

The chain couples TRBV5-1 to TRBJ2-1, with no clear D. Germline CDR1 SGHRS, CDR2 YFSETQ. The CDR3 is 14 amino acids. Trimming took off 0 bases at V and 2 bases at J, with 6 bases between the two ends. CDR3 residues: CASSLAVTYNEQFF. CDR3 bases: TGCGCCAGCAGCTTGGCAGTAACCTACAATGAGCAGTTCTTC.

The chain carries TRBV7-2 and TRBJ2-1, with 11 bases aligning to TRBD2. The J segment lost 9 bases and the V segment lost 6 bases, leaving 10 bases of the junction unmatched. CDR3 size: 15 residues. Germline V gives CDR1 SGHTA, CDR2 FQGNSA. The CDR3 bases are TGTGCCAGCAGTCTAGCCTCTAGCGGGAGGACTGAGCAGTTCTTC. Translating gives CASSLASSGRTEQFF.

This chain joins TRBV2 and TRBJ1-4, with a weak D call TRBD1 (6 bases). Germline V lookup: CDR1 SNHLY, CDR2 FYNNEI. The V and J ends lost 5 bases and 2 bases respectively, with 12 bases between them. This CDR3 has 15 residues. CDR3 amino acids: CASSSNRATNEKLFF. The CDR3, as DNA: TGTGCCAGCAGTTCGAACAGGGCTACTAATGAAAAACTGTTTTTT.

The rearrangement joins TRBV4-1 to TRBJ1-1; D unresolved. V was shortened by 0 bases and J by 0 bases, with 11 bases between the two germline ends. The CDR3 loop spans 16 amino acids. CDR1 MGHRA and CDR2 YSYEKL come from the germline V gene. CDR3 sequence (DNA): TGCGCCAGCAGCCAAGATCGCATGGCCCTGAACACTGAAGCTTTCTTT. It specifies CASSQDRMALNTEAFF.

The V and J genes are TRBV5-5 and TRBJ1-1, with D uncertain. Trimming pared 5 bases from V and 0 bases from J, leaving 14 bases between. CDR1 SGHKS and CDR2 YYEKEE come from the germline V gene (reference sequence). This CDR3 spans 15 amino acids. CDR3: CASSFAWGMNTEAFF. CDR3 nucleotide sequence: TGTGCCAGCAGTTTCGCCTGGGGAATGAACACTGAAGCTTTCTTT.

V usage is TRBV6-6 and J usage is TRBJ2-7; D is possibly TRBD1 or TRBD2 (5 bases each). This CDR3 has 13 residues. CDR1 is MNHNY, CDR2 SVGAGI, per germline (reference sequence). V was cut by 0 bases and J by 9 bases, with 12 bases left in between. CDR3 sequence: CASSYSTGGGQYF. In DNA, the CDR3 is TGTGCCAGCAGTTACTCGACTGGGGGTGGGCAGTACTTC.

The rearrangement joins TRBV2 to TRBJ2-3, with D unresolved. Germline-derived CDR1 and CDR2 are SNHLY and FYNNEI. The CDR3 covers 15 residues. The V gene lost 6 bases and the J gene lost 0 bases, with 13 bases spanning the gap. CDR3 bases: TGTGCCAGCAGCCTAATATTCACTAGCACAGATACGCAGTATTTT. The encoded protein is CASSLIFTSTDTQYF.

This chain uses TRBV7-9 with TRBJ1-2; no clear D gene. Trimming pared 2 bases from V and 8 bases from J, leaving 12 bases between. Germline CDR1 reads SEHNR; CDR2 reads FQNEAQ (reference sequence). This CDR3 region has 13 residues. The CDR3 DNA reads TGTGCCAGCAGCTTACCGAACAACCGCGGCTACACCTTC. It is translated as CASSLPNNRGYTF. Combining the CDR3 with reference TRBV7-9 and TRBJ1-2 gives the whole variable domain DTGVSQNPRHKITKRGQNVTFRCDPISEHNRLYWYRQTLGQGPEFLTYFQNEAQLEKSRLLSDRFSAERPKGSFSTLEIQRTEQGDSAMYLCASSLPNNRGYTFGSGTRLTVV.

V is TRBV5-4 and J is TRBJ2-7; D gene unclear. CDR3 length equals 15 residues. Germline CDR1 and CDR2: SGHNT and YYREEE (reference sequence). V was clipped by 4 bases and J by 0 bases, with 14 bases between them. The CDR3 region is CASSHRSESSYEQYF. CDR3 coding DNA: TGTGCCAGCAGCCATAGGTCGGAGAGCTCCTACGAGCAGTACTTC.

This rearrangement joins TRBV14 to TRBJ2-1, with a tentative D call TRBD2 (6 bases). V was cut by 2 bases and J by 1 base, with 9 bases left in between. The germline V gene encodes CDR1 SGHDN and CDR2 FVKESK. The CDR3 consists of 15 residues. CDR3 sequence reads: CASSQYRGSYNEQFF. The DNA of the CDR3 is TGTGCCAGCAGCCAATATCGGGGGTCCTACAATGAGCAGTTCTTC.

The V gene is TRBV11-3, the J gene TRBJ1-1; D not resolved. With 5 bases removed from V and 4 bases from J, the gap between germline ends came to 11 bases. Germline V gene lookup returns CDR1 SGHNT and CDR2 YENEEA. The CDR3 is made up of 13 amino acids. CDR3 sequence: CASSLSTGTEAFF. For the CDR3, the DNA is TGTGCCAGCAGCCTCTCGACGGGCACTGAAGCTTTCTTT.

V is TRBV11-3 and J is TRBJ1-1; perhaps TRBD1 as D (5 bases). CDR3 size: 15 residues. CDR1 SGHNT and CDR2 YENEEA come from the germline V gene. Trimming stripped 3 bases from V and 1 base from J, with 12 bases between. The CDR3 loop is CASSFQGQGNTEAFF. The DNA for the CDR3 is TGTGCCAGCAGCTTCCAGGGCCAGGGGAACACTGAAGCTTTCTTT.

As DNA, the CDR3 is TGTGCCAGCAGCTTAGGACTAGCGGAGACCCAGTACTTC. Translated, it gives CASSLGLAETQYF. The chain carries TRBV7-8 and TRBJ2-5, with 8 bases identical to TRBD2. In germline, CDR1 is SGHVS, CDR2 FQNEAQ. The J segment lost 5 bases and the V segment lost 1 base, leaving 0 bases of the junction unmatched. The CDR3 covers 13 residues.

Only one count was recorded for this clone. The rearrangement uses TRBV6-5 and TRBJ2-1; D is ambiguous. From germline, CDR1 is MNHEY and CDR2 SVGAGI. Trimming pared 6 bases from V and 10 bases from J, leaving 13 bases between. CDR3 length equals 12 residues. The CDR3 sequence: CASSPPGTEQFF. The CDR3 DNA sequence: TGTGCCAGCAGCCCCCCGGGTACGGAGCAGTTCTTC.